This TCR beta chain emerged from a study of T cell repertoires in cytomegalovirus infection. Notes on the study in general: Clonotypes of TCR beta that were HLA-C-restricted and CMV-specific dominated the ex vivo response.

TCRdb used MiXCR to reprocess the reads, holding one entry per CDR3 protein. The sample lists approximately 600,000 distinct CDR3 sequences, around two fifths seen once, with about 48% in the top ten. This clonotype was counted between two and nine times. Its antigen is unknown. The germline CDR1 and CDR2 sequences are SGHVS and FNYEAQ. The CDR3 has 13 amino acids. V was pared by 3 bases and J by 8 bases, with 12 bases between. This TCR came from a human donor in good health (CMV status not recorded). Some clones in this sample may be carry-over from other donors' samples. The sequences come from cultured PBMCs, collected from culture after CMV antigen stimulation. The chain links TRBV7-6 to TRBJ2-3; possible D gene TRBD1, 6 bases. The CDR3 protein is CASSFAGAITQYF. As DNA, the CDR3 is TGTGCCAGCAGCTTCGCAGGGGCAATTACGCAGTATTTT. Full variable domain (remainder filled in from reference TRBV7-6 and TRBJ2-3): GAGVSQSPRYKVTKRGQDVALRCDPISGHVSLYWYRQALGQGPEFLTYFNYEAQQDKSGLPNDRFSAERPEGSISTLTIQRTEQRDSAMYRCASSFAGAITQYFGPGTRLTVL.